Listed here is a single T cell receptor (beta chain). At least ten counts were recorded for this clonotype. The specificity of this receptor is unknown. There are no base qualities to consult, and no much larger clone falls within one base. This sample was included in a study of early T cells in non-severe SARS-CoV-2 infection (dated by TCRdb to the early 2020s). About the investigation overall: TCR sequencing used bulk RNA from unsorted whole blood, so alpha and beta chains could not be paired. The full study reports these points: VDJdb matching was skewed toward anti-spike CD8 responses and likely underestimated virus-specific expansions, missing private and CD4 specificities.

Reading from cysteine to phenylalanine, the CDR3 counts 14 amino acids. Only CDR3 DNA is held: 42 bases, read in frame from base 1. The germline V and J ends show losses of 5 bases and 5 bases respectively, and no gene match explains 6 bases of the junction. Taken from the germline V gene, the CDR1 and CDR2 loops are SGHTA and FQGNSA. Receptor libraries were prepared by 5' RACE. Instrument used: NextSeq 500. To correct for sequencing error and PCR bias, the TCR library protocol tagged individual cDNA molecules with unique molecular identifiers. TCR alpha and beta chains were both sequenced, and the abundances of alpha and beta sequences in each sample were closely correlated with each other. The paper's processing steps were these. Decombinator V4 was used to perform V gene, J gene and CDR3 annotation of TCR sequences. TCRs were defined as expanded if a significant change between any two time points was detected under a Poisson model with p below 0.0001. TCR abundances were normalised to the total number of TCRs sequenced in each sample and reported as counts per million. TRAV1-2 paired with TRAJ12, TRAJ20 or TRAJ33 defined MAIT TCRs, while TRAV10 paired with TRAJ18 defined iNKT TCRs. VDJdb, accessed on 1 November 2021, was searched for TCRs annotated for CMV, EBV and SARS-CoV-2, and TCRs annotated for more than one antigen were excluded. TCRdb reprocessed the public reads (quality trimming at Q25 with fastp, clone calling with MiXCR) and kept in-frame beta chains. Each entry is one CDR3 protein sequence, shown with its most common DNA and genes. The V and J calls and clone size come from TCRdb's table, not from the authors' own analysis. For this sample the table gives 99,000 or so distinct CDR3 sequences, of which around 16% were detected only once. 1.3% of the sample comes from the top ten.

A case-control design nested within a healthcare worker cohort in London, UK, was used, with weekly nasopharyngeal swab PCR tests and blood sampling performed. Between 23 and 31 March 2020, the week of the UK lockdown, healthcare workers were enrolled and then followed up weekly for as long as 16 weeks. The clonotype was recovered from an adult who was a healthcare worker with PCR-confirmed SARS-CoV-2 infection or an uninfected control (not recorded which). Source material: whole blood. This receptor chain uses TRBV7-2 and TRBJ2-5, and 9 junction bases match TRBD1. At the DNA level, the sequence is TGTGCCAGCAGCCCAAACAGGGGGCATGAGACCCAGTACTTC. Its translation reads: CASSPNRGHETQYF. Here the CDR3 is joined to the reference TRBV7-2 and TRBJ2-5 genes, and the full variable domain is: GAGVSQSPSNKVTEKGKDVELRCDPISGHTALYWYRQSLGQGLEFLIYFQGNSAPDKSGLPSDRFSAERTGGSVSTLTIQRTQQEDSAVYLCASSPNRGHETQYFGPGTRLLVL.